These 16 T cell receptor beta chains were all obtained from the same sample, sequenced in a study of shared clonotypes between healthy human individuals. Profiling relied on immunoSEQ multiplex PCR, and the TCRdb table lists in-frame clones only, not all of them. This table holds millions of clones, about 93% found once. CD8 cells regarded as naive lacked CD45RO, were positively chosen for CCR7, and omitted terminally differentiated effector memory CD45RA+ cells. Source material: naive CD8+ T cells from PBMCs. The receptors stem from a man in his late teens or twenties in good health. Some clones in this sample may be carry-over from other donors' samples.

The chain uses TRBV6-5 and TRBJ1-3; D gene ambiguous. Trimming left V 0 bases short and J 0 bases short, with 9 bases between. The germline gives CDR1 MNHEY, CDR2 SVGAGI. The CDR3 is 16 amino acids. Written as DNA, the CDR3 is TGTGCCAGCAGTTACTCGCGGACCCTCTCTGGAAACACCATATATTTT. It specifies CASSYSRTLSGNTIYF.

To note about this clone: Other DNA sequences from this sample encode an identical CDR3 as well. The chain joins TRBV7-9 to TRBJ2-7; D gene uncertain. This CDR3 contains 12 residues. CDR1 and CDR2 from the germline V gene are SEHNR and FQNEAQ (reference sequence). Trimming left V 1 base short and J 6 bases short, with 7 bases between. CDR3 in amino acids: CASSLVGAEQYF. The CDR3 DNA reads TGTGCCAGCAGCTTAGTAGGTGCCGAGCAGTACTTC.

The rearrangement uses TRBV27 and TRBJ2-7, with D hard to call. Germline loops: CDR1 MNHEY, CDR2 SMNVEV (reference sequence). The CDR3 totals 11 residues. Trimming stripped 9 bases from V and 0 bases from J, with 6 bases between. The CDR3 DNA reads TGTGCCAGTCACAGCTCCTACGAGCAGTACTTC. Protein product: CASHSSYEQYF.

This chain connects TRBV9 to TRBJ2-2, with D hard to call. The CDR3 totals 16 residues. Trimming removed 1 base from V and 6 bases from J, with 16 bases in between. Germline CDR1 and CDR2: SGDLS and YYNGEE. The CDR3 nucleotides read TGTGCCAGCAGCGTACCATACGGTGTGGGATCCGGGGAGCTGTTTTTT. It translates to CASSVPYGVGSGELFF.

The chain's CDR3 is CASSFHLFGREQYF. CDR3 sequence (DNA): TGTGCCAGCAGCTTTCATCTTTTCGGTCGGGAGCAGTACTTC. V usage is TRBV7-2 and J usage is TRBJ2-7; D is unresolved. Deletions cut 3 bases from V and 7 bases from J, with 16 bases between. The CDR3 extends over 14 amino acids. Germline V gene lookup returns CDR1 SGHTA and CDR2 FQGNSA.

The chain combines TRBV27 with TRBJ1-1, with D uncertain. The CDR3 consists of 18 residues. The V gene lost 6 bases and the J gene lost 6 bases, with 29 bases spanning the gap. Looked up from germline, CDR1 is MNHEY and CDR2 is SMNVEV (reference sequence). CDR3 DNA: TGTGCCAGCAGCCCCGCGGGCCTAAATTTACCACGGGCCCCTGAAGCTTTCTTT. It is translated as CASSPAGLNLPRAPEAFF.

The CDR3 protein is CTSSQGAPSGRSMRRTDTQYF. CDR3 in DNA: TGCACCAGCAGCCAAGGGGCCCCTAGCGGGAGGTCCATGAGGCGCACAGATACGCAGTATTTT. The chain carries TRBV1 and TRBJ2-3; the DNA was not compared with TRBD2, the D call given in the table. TRBV1 is recorded as a pseudogene. The CDR3 totals 21 residues.

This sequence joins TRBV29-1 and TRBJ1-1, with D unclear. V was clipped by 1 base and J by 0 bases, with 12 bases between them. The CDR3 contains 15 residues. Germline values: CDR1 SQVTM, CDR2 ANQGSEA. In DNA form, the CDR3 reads TGCAGCGTTGAAGTCCGGGTTGTAATGAACACTGAAGCTTTCTTT. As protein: CSVEVRVVMNTEAFF.

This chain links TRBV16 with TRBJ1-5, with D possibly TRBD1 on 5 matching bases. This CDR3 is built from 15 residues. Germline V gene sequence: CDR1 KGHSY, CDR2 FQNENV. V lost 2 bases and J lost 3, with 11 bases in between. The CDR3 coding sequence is TGTGCCAGCAGCCAAGGGGGGTCAGTCAATCAGCCCCAGCATTTT. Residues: CASSQGGSVNQPQHF. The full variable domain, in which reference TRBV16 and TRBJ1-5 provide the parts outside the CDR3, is GEEVAQTPKHLVRGEGQKAKLYCAPIKGHSYVFWYQQVLKNEFKFLISFQNENVFDETGMPKERFSAKCLPNSPCSLEIQATKLEDSAVYFCASSQGGSVNQPQHFGDGTRLSIL.

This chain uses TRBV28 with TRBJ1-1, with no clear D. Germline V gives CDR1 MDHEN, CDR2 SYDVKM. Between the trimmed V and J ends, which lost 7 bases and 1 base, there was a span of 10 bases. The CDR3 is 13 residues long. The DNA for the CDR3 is TGTGCCAGCAATAAGGGTTGGAACACTGAAGCTTTCTTT. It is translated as CASNKGWNTEAFF.

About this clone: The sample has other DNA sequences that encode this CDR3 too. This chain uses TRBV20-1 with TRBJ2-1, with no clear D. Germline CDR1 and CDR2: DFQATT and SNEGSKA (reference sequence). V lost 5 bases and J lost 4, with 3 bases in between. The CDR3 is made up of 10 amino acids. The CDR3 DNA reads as TGCAGTGCTCCGTACAATGAGCAGTTCTTC. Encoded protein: CSAPYNEQFF.

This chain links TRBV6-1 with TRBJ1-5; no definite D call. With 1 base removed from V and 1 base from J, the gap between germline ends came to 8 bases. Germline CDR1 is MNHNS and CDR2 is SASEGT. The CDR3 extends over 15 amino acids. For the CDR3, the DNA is TGTGCCAGCAGTGAAGTGGGCCCAAGCAATCAGCCCCAGCATTTT. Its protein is CASSEVGPSNQPQHF.

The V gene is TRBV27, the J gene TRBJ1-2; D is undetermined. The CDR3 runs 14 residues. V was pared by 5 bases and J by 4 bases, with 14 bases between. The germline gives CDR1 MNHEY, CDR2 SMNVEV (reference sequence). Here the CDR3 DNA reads TGTGCCAGCAGTCCCCTGGGCCTGAGCTATGGCTACACCTTC. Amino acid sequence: CASSPLGLSYGYTF.

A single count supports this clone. CDR3 residues: CASSLWRASSYEQYF. The DNA for the CDR3 is TGTGCCAGCAGTTTGTGGCGGGCCAGCTCCTACGAGCAGTACTTC. This rearrangement joins TRBV28 to TRBJ2-7, with TRBD2 as a possible D gene (5 bases). The CDR3 runs 15 residues. Germline assignment: CDR1 MDHEN and CDR2 SYDVKM. V was cut by 3 bases and J by 0 bases, with 12 bases left in between.

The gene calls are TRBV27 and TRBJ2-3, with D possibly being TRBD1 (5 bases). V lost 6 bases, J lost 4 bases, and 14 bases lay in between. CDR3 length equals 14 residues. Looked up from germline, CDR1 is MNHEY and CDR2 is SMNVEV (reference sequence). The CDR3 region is CASSLMIGADTQYF. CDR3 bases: TGTGCCAGCAGCCTCATGATAGGGGCAGATACGCAGTATTTT.

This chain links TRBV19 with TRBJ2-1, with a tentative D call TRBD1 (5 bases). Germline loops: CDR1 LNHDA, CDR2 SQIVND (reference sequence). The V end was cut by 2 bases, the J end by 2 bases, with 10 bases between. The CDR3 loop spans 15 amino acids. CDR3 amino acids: CASSISGAPYNEQFF. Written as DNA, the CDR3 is TGTGCCAGTAGTATAAGTGGGGCCCCCTACAATGAGCAGTTCTTC.